This TCR beta chain was identified in a study of T cells in Graves' hyperthyroidism and ophthalmopathy. Overall study findings and caveats: From stable hyperthyroidism, ophthalmopathy was separated by a 13 V-J model. Clonotypes that were expanded in thyroid above 0.001 mostly appeared in blood too.

RNA transcripts provided the source from which TCR beta CDR3 regions were amplified. In the first-round RT-PCR of the TCR CDR3, the HTBI primer set was used. TCRdb reanalysed the multiplex PCR reads using MiXCR and keeps one entry per CDR3 protein. Found here are around 97,000 distinct CDR3 sequences, approximately 48% of them singletons; the top ten hold approximately 24%. This clonotype was detected many times. The antigen remains undetermined. This CDR3 has 16 amino acids. Germline CDR1 reads DFQATT; CDR2 reads SNEGSKA (reference sequence). V lost 5 bases and J lost 5; bases outside the gene matches: 11. Not enrolled were patients with uncontrolled infection, other autoimmune disease, pregnancy or lactation. Fresh 10 ml peripheral blood yielded PBMCs.

Sequenced sample: blood. This TCR came from a man aged 40-49 years with Graves' hyperthyroidism. J is TRBJ2-1 and V is TRBV20-1; the match to TRBD2 covers 11 bases. This CDR3 reads CSAHVASGRLNNEQFF. CDR3 bases: TGCAGTGCTCATGTGGCTAGCGGGAGGCTGAACAATGAGCAGTTCTTC.